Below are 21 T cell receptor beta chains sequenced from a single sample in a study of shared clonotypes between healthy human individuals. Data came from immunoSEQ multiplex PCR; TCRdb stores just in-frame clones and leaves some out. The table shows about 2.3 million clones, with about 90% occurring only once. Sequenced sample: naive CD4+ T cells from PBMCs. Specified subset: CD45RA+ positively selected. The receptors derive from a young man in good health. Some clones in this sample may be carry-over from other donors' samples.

The DNA of the CDR3 is TGTGCCAGCAGCTTAGCCGGTACGAACACTGAAGCTTTCTTT. Protein product: CASSLAGTNTEAFF. The chain combines TRBV7-6 with TRBJ1-1; no clear D gene. CDR1 is SGHVS, CDR2 FNYEAQ, per germline. V was shortened by 0 bases and J by 1 base, with 6 bases between the two germline ends. CDR3 length: 14 residues.

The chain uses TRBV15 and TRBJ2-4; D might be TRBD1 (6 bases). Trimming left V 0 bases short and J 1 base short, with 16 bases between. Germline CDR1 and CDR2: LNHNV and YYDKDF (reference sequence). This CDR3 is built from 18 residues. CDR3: CATSRDLGRGVAKNIQYF. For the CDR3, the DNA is TGTGCCACCAGCAGAGATCTGGGCAGGGGAGTCGCCAAAAACATTCAGTACTTC.

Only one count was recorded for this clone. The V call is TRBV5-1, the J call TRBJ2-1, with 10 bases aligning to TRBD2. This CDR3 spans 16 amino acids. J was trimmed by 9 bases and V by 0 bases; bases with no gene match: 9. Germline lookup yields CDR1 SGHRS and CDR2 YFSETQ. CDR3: CASSLAILAGATEQFF. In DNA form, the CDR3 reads TGCGCCAGCAGCTTGGCTATCCTAGCGGGAGCTACTGAGCAGTTCTTC.

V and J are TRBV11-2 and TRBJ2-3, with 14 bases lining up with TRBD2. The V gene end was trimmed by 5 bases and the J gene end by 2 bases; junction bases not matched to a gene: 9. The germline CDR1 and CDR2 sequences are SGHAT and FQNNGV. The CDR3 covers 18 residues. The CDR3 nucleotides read TGTGCCAGCAGCAACCGACTAGCGGGAGGGCCCCCCACAGATACGCAGTATTTT. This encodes CASSNRLAGGPPTDTQYF.

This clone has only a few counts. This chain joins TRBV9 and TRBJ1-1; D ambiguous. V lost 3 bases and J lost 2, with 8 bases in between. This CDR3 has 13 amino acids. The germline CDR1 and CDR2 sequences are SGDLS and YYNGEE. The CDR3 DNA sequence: TGTGCCAGCAGCGGAGGGAAAAACACTGAAGCTTTCTTT. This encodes CASSGGKNTEAFF. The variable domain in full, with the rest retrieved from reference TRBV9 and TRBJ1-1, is DSGVTQTPKHLITATGQRVTLRCSPRSGDLSVYWYQQSLDQGLQFLIQYYNGEERAKGNILERFSAQQFPDLHSELNLSSLELGDSALYFCASSGGKNTEAFFGQGTRLTVV.

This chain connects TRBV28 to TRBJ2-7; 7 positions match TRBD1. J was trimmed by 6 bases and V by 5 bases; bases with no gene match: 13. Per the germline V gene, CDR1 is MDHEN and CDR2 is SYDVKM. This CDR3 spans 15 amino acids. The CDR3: CASSKGAGRPGEQYF. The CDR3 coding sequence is TGTGCCAGCAGTAAGGGGGCTGGAAGGCCTGGCGAGCAGTACTTC.

In DNA, the CDR3 is TGTGCCAGCAGCGTGAGTGGGTGGGGGGAGGAGACCCAGTACTTC. It is translated as CASSVSGWGEETQYF. J is TRBJ2-5 and V is TRBV9; a possible D gene is TRBD2 (6 bases). Germline CDR1 and CDR2: SGDLS and YYNGEE. The CDR3 is 15 residues long. The germline V and J ends were trimmed by 2 bases and 5 bases, with 16 bases remaining between them.

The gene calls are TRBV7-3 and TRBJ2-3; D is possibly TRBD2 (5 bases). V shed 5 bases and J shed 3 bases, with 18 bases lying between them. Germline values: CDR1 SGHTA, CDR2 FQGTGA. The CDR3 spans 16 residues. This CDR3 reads CASSPTDSLGTDTQYF. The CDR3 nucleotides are TGTGCCAGCAGCCCAACGGACTCATTGGGGACAGATACGCAGTATTTT.

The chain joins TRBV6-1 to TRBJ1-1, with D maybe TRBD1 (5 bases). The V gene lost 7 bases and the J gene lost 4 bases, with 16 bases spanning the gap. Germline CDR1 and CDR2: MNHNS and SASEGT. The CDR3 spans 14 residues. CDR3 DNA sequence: TGTGCCAGCACCTACTCCGGGACGCCCACTGAAGCTTTCTTT. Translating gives CASTYSGTPTEAFF.

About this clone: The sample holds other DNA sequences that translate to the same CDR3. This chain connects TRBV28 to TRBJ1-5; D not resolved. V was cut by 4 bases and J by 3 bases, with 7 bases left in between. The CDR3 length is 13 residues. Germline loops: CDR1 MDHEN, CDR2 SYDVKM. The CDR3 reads CASSSGSNQPQHF. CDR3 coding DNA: TGTGCCAGCAGTTCGGGGTCCAATCAGCCCCAGCATTTT.

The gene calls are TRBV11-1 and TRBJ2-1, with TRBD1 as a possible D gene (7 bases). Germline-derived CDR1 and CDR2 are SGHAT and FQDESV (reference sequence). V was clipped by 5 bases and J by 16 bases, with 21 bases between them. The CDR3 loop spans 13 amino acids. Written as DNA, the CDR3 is TGTGCCAGCAGCGTCAACAGGGGCGGGAAGCGATTCTTC. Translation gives CASSVNRGGKRFF. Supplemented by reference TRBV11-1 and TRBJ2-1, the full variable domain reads EAEVAQSPRYKITEKSQAVAFWCDPISGHATLYWYRQILGQGPELLVQFQDESVVDDSQLPKDRFSAERLKGVDSTLKIQPAELGDSAMYLCASSVNRGGKRFFGPGTRLTVL.

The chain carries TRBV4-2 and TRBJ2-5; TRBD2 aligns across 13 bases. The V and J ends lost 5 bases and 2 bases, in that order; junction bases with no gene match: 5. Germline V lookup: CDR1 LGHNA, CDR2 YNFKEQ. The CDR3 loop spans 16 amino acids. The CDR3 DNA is TGTGCCAGCAGCGACCGGACTAGCGGGAGACAAGAGACCCAGTACTTC. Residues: CASSDRTSGRQETQYF.

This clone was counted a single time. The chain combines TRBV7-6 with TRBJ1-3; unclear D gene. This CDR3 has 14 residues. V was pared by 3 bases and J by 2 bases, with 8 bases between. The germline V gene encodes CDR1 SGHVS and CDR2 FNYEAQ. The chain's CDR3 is CASSLIKAGNTIYF. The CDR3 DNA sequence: TGTGCCAGCAGCTTGATCAAGGCTGGAAACACCATATATTTT.

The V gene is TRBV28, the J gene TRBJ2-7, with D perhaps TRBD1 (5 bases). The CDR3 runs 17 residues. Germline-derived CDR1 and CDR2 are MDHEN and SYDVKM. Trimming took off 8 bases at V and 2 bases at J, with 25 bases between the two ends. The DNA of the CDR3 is TGTGCCAGCTCCCCTACAAGGGGAACTGTGAGGCCCTACGAGCAGTACTTC. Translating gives CASSPTRGTVRPYEQYF.

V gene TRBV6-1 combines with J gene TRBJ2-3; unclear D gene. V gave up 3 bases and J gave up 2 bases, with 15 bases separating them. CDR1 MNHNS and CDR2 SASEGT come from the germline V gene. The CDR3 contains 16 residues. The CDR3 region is CASSDTTYDLTDTQYF. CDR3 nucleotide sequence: TGTGCCAGCAGTGATACAACCTACGACCTCACAGATACGCAGTATTTT.

CDR3 loop: CASSAPGLESYEQYF. In DNA form, the CDR3 reads TGTGCCAGCAGCGCTCCGGGACTGGAATCCTACGAGCAGTACTTC. The rearrangement uses TRBV5-4 and TRBJ2-7; tentative D call: TRBD2 (6 bases). This CDR3 is 15 amino acids long. V lost 4 bases and J 1 base, leaving 15 bases between the germline ends. Germline V gene data show CDR1 as SGHNT and CDR2 as YYREEE (reference sequence).

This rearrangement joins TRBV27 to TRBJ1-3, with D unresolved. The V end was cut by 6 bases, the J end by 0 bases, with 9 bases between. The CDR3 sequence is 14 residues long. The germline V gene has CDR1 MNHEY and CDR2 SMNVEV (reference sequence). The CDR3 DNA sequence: TGTGCCAGCAGGAGGTCACTCTCTGGAAACACCATATATTTT. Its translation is CASRRSLSGNTIYF.

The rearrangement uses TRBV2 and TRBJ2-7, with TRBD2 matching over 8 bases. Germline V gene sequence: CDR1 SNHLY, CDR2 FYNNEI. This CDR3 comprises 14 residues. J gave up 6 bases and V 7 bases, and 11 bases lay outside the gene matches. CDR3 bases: TGTGCCAGCACGACGGGAGGGCTAAACGGCGAGCAGTACTTC. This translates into CASTTGGLNGEQYF.

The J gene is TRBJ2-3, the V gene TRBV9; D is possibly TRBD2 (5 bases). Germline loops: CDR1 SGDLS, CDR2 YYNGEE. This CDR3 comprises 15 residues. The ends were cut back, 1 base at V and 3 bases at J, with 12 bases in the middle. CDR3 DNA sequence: TGTGCCAGCAGCGTAAGGCTAGCCACGACAGATACGCAGTATTTT. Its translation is CASSVRLATTDTQYF. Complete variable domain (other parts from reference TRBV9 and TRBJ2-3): DSGVTQTPKHLITATGQRVTLRCSPRSGDLSVYWYQQSLDQGLQFLIQYYNGEERAKGNILERFSAQQFPDLHSELNLSSLELGDSALYFCASSVRLATTDTQYFGPGTRLTVL.

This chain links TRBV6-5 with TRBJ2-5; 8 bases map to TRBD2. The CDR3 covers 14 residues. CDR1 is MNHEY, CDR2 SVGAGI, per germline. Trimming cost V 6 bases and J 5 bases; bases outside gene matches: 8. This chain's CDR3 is CASRPLGGGETQYF. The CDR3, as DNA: TGTGCCAGCAGGCCCCTAGGCGGGGGGGAGACCCAGTACTTC.

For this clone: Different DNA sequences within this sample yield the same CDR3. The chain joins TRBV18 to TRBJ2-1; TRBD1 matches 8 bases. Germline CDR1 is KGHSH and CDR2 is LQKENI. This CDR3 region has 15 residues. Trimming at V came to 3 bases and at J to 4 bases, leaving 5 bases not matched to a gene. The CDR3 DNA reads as TGTGCCAGCTCACCGCTCGGGACAGGTTACAATGAGCAGTTCTTC. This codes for CASSPLGTGYNEQFF.